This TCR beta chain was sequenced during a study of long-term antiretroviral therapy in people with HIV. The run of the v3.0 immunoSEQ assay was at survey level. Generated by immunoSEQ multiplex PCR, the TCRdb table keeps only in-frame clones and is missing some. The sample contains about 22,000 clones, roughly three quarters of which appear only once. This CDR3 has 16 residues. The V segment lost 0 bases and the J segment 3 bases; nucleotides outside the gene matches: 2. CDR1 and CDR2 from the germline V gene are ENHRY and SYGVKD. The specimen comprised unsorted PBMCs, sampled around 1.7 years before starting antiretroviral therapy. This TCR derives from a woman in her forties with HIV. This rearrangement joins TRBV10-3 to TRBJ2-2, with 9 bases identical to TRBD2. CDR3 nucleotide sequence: TGTGCCATCAGTGAGTCGTTAGCGGGGGACACCGGGGAGCTGTTTTTT. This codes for CAISESLAGDTGELFF.